This entry is about one TCR beta chain. No antigen is known for it. These data originate in a study of identical twins. Whole-study findings and limits: Low generation-probability sequences were in excess among twin-shared out-of-frame alpha sequences. Cross-sectional statistical analysis was relied on for the conclusions, without the same donors being followed. Reduced insertions were recorded for abundant cord blood beta clonotypes, with no such pattern in memory repertoires.

Trimming left V 6 bases short and J 0 bases short, with 11 bases between. Germline values: CDR1 MNHEY, CDR2 SMNVEV (reference sequence). The CDR3 is made up of 14 amino acids. cDNA carried unique molecular identifiers, and a universal primer site was added by template switching. TCRdb used MiXCR to reprocess the 5' RACE reads, holding one entry per CDR3 protein. Of about 430,000 distinct CDR3 sequences detected, less than 20% appear once; the ten largest clones hold around 12%. Source material: naive T cells sorted from blood. V usage is TRBV27 and J usage is TRBJ2-5; D not certain. This TCR was recovered from a man in his fifties in good health. The CDR3, as DNA: TGTGCCAGCAGGGCCGCAGGCTACCAAGAGACCCAGTACTTC. This codes for CASRAAGYQETQYF.